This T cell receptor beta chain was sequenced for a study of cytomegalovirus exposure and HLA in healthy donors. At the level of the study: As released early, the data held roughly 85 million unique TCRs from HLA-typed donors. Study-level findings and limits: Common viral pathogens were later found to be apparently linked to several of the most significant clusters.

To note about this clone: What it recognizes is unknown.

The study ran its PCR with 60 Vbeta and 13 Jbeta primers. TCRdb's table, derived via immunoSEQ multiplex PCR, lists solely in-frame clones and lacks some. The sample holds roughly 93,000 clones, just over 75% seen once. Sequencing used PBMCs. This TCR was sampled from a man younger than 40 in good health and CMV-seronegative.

The CDR3: CASSLGDRANTGELFF. The CDR3 coding sequence is TGCGCCAGCAGCTTGGGGGACAGGGCGAACACCGGGGAGCTGTTTTTT. This rearrangement joins TRBV5-1 to TRBJ2-2; 9 bases are a match to TRBD1. The CDR3 has 16 residues. V was clipped by 0 bases and J by 0 bases; unmatched bases: 0. Germline-derived CDR1 and CDR2 are SGHRS and YFSETQ.